This entry lists 15 T cell receptor beta chains sequenced from one sample in a study of blood T cell repertoires in COVID-19. The protocol was immunoSEQ multiplex PCR, while the TCRdb copy is restricted to in-frame clones and leaves out a portion. This sample has about 210,000 clones, with 88% found just once. Sequencing was performed on peripheral blood. These receptors all stem from a young man with active or convalescent COVID-19.

This clone has just a few counts. This chain connects TRBV14 to TRBJ1-6, with D unresolved. The CDR3 is 16 amino acids. Trimming pared 0 bases from V and 9 bases from J, leaving 15 bases between. The germline CDR1 and CDR2 sequences are SGHDN and FVKESK. Written as DNA, the CDR3 is TGTGCCAGCAGCCAAGATCTGGCGGGCCGGGGTTCACCCCTCCACTTT. Amino acid sequence: CASSQDLAGRGSPLHF.

The gene calls are TRBV27 and TRBJ1-1; D is unclear. CDR3 length equals 14 residues. From germline, CDR1 is MNHEY and CDR2 SMNVEV (reference sequence). V lost 7 bases and J lost 1, with 13 bases in between. CDR3: CASTLRRGNTEAFF. The CDR3 DNA follows: TGTGCCAGCACCTTGAGGCGGGGGAACACTGAAGCTTTCTTT.

This clone was seen more than once but under ten times. The rearrangement links TRBV6-4 to TRBJ2-2; D is perhaps TRBD1 (5 bases). Deletions cut 3 bases from V and 2 bases from J, with 10 bases between. Germline V lookup: CDR1 MRHNA, CDR2 SNTAGT. CDR3 length equals 15 residues. The CDR3, as DNA: TGTGCCAGCAGTGAAACAGGCGAAAACACCGGGGAGCTGTTTTTT. Translation gives CASSETGENTGELFF.

V is TRBV2 and J is TRBJ1-1; D call uncertain. Germline lookup yields CDR1 SNHLY and CDR2 FYNNEI. The length of the CDR3 is 15 residues. V lost 4 bases to trimming and J lost 6 bases, with 18 bases between them. CDR3: CASSVVSMASAEAFF. The CDR3 DNA is TGTGCCAGCAGTGTAGTAAGTATGGCGAGCGCTGAAGCTTTCTTT.

J is TRBJ2-2 and V is TRBV11-2; D ambiguous. CDR3 length equals 16 residues. Germline loops: CDR1 SGHAT, CDR2 FQNNGV. Trimming pared 4 bases from V and 11 bases from J, leaving 23 bases between. This CDR3 reads CASSYSTGLWARELFF. DNA of the CDR3: TGTGCCAGCAGCTATAGTACTGGATTATGGGCCAGAGAGCTGTTTTTT.

This CDR3 is CASSQVAGTYNEQFF. Here the CDR3 DNA reads TGTGCCAGCAGCCAAGTAGCAGGGACCTACAATGAGCAGTTCTTC. The V and J genes are TRBV3-1 (or the pseudogene TRBV3-2) and TRBJ2-1; the D gene is possibly TRBD1 (5 bases). V gave up 1 base and J gave up 2 bases, with 9 bases separating them. The length of the CDR3 is 15 residues. The germline V gene encodes CDR1 LGHDT and CDR2 YNNKEL (reference sequence).

The CDR3 DNA reads as TGTGCCAGCAGTTTATCGTCGGGACACTACTATGGCTACACCTTC. Its translation: CASSLSSGHYYGYTF. This chain connects TRBV27 to TRBJ1-2, with TRBD1 as a possible D gene (6 bases). The V end lost 0 bases, the J end lost 3 bases, and 11 bases lay between the germline ends. CDR3 size: 15 residues. The germline V gene has CDR1 MNHEY and CDR2 SMNVEV (reference sequence).

The genes are TRBV7-2 and TRBJ1-5; the D gene is possibly TRBD1 (5 bases). This CDR3 region has 15 residues. Germline V gives CDR1 SGHTA, CDR2 FQGNSA. The ends were cut back, 2 bases at V and 6 bases at J, with 14 bases in the middle. The CDR3 nucleotides read TGTGCCAGCAGCTTAATGGCAGGGAATGTTCAGCCCCAGCATTTT. It is translated as CASSLMAGNVQPQHF.

This rearrangement joins TRBV6-4 to TRBJ2-1; TRBD2 agrees at 9 bases. The ends lost 6 bases at V and 2 bases at J; junction bases unmatched: 8. This CDR3 has 16 residues. CDR1 is MRHNA and CDR2 is SNTAGT in the germline V gene. The CDR3 coding sequence is TGTGCCAGCAGCGAGGATAGCGGGAGTGCCTACAATGAGCAGTTCTTC. Encoded protein: CASSEDSGSAYNEQFF.

This chain uses TRBV10-2 with TRBJ1-5; 8 positions match TRBD1. J gave up 5 bases and V 6 bases, and 3 bases lay outside the gene matches. Germline assignment: CDR1 WSHSY and CDR2 SAAADI. This CDR3 has 13 amino acids. The CDR3 DNA sequence: TGCGCCAGCAGGGGGACAGGAGATCAGCCCCAGCATTTT. It encodes CASRGTGDQPQHF.

The chain employs TRBV5-6 and TRBJ1-3; no definite D call. The CDR3 length is 16 residues. V shed 3 bases and J shed 0 bases, with 13 bases lying between them. Germline V gene data show CDR1 as SGHDT and CDR2 as YYEEEE. The chain's CDR3 is CASSSTRDFSGNTIYF. CDR3 bases: TGTGCCAGCAGCTCAACCCGGGATTTCTCTGGAAACACCATATATTTT.

V gene TRBV7-8 combines with J gene TRBJ2-7; TRBD1 matches at 9 bases. The CDR3 sequence is 15 residues long. The V gene's germline CDR1 is SGHVS and CDR2 FQNEAQ. V shed 7 bases and J 3 bases; nucleotides not matched to a gene: 10. Here the CDR3 reads CASIPSGQGFYEQYF. The CDR3 DNA is TGTGCCAGCATCCCTTCTGGACAGGGGTTCTACGAGCAGTACTTC.

V is TRBV15 and J is TRBJ2-1; 11 bases line up with TRBD2. Unmatched junction bases numbered 8, after V lost 7 bases and J lost 6 bases. This CDR3 has 15 amino acids. CDR1 is LNHNV and CDR2 is YYDKDF in the germline V gene (reference sequence). CDR3 residues: CATTLSGRGGNEQFF. In nucleotides, the CDR3 is TGTGCCACCACCCTTAGCGGGAGGGGGGGCAATGAGCAGTTCTTC. Together with reference TRBV15 and TRBJ2-1, the CDR3 gives the full variable domain: DAMVIQNPRYQVTQFGKPVTLSCSQTLNHNVMYWYQQKSSQAPKLLFHYYDKDFNNEADTPDNFQSRRPNTSFCFLDIRSPGLGDTAMYLCATTLSGRGGNEQFFGPGTRLTVL.

This chain joins TRBV6-5 and TRBJ2-1; 8 positions match TRBD1. CDR1 and CDR2 (germline): MNHEY, SVGAGI. Germline trimming cut 0 bases from V and 9 bases from J; bases unmatched to any gene: 7. There are 15 residues in the CDR3. CDR3 protein: CASSYSGYTGGEQFF. CDR3 DNA sequence: TGTGCCAGCAGTTACTCGGGCTACACAGGGGGTGAGCAGTTCTTC.

The chain has TRBV12-3 or TRBV12-4 and TRBJ1-1; tentatively, D is TRBD1 (5 bases). The CDR3 spans 12 residues. V gave up 11 bases and J gave up 6 bases, with 16 bases separating them. The CDR3 protein is CAAKRGVAEAFF. Written as DNA, the CDR3 is TGTGCCGCGAAAAGGGGTGTGGCTGAAGCTTTCTTT.